Each of the 9 T cell receptor beta chains below was sequenced from the same sample in a study of blood T cells in healthy people across ages. PCR was performed a second time for roughly 6 to 12 cycles using a sample-barcoded 5' primer and a J-beta primer mix. TCRdb fed the 5' RACE reads into MiXCR, producing one record per CDR3 protein. There are around 690,000 distinct CDR3 sequences in the sample; about 54% occur only once, and roughly 34% lies in the top ten. Specimen: blood. The source is a man in his sixties in good health.

At least ten counts were recorded for this clonotype. The CDR3 DNA reads TGCGCCAGCAGCCCGCGACAGGGGGGGTACCAAGAGACCCAGTACTTC. Amino acid sequence: CASSPRQGGYQETQYF. This rearrangement joins TRBV4-1 to TRBJ2-5, with 9 positions matching TRBD1. The CDR3 totals 16 residues. Looked up from germline, CDR1 is MGHRA and CDR2 is YSYEKL. V was pared by 4 bases and J by 0 bases, with 6 bases of the junction left unmatched.

In DNA form, the CDR3 reads TGTGCCAGCAGTTTAGACAGCATTAACTATGGCTACACCTTC. Amino acids: CASSLDSINYGYTF. J is TRBJ1-2 and V is TRBV28; D possibly corresponds to TRBD1 (5 bases). This CDR3 region has 14 residues. V lost 2 bases to trimming and J lost 1 base, with 8 bases between them. The V gene's germline CDR1 is MDHEN and CDR2 SYDVKM.

This clonotype was observed a few times. The chain employs TRBV6-2 or TRBV6-3 and TRBJ2-7; no reliable D call. This CDR3 region has 13 residues. Trimming took 2 bases from V and 0 from J, leaving 5 bases between them. CDR1 MNHEY and CDR2 SVGEGT come from the germline V gene. CDR3 loop: CASSYASSYEQYF. The CDR3 DNA is TGTGCCAGCAGTTACGCCAGCTCCTACGAGCAGTACTTC.

The rearrangement links TRBV11-2 to TRBJ1-2; D ambiguous. Between the trimmed V and J ends, which lost 0 bases and 7 bases, there was a span of 12 bases. Germline V gene data show CDR1 as SGHAT and CDR2 as FQNNGV. The CDR3 has 14 residues. As DNA, the CDR3 is TGTGCCAGCAGCTTAGAGGTAGAGGGTAGTGGCTACACCTTC. It codes for CASSLEVEGSGYTF.

This clonotype was detected once. The junction differs from germline at one of its ends, possibly a read error. J is TRBJ1-2 and V is TRBV7-8; no firm D call. CDR3 length equals 15 residues. In germline, CDR1 is SGHVS, CDR2 FQNEAQ. CDR3 region: CAGSLVEGDDGGYTF. CDR3 sequence (DNA): TGTGCCGGCAGCCTAGTCGAAGGAGACGATGGAGGCTACACCTTC.

The chain recombines TRBV24-1 with TRBJ2-3; 7 nucleotides match TRBD2. The germline gives CDR1 KGHDR, CDR2 SFDVKD. This CDR3 spans 15 amino acids. V lost 3 bases to trimming and J lost 6 bases; unmatched junction nucleotides: 8. Here the CDR3 reads CATSDTAGLGDTQYF. DNA of the CDR3: TGTGCCACCAGTGATACAGCGGGGCTAGGGGATACGCAGTATTTT.

This clonotype showed up just a few times. The rearrangement links TRBV20-1 to TRBJ1-2; D not certain. V lost 3 bases to trimming and J lost 0 bases, with 8 bases between them. This CDR3 region has 13 residues. CDR1 DFQATT and CDR2 SNEGSKA come from the germline V gene (reference sequence). CDR3 coding DNA: TGCAGTGCTAGTATGAGTCCTAACTATGGCTACACCTTC. Translation gives CSASMSPNYGYTF.

Here the CDR3 DNA reads TGTGCCAGCAGTGAAAGCTGGGGAACCTACAATGAGCAGTTCTTC. As protein: CASSESWGTYNEQFF. The rearrangement joins TRBV2 to TRBJ2-1; D remains ambiguous. V lost 2 bases and J 2 bases, leaving 10 bases between the germline ends. From germline, CDR1 is SNHLY and CDR2 FYNNEI. This CDR3 has 15 amino acids.

The V gene is TRBV25-1, the J gene TRBJ2-2; TRBD1 matches 8 bases. Germline CDR1 and CDR2: MGHDK and SYGVNS. The CDR3 consists of 13 residues. The trim removed 6 bases at V and 6 bases at J, leaving 3 bases unmatched. In nucleotides, the CDR3 is TGTGCCAGCAGGAAACAGGGGGCCGGGGAGCTGTTTTTT. The encoded protein is CASRKQGAGELFF.